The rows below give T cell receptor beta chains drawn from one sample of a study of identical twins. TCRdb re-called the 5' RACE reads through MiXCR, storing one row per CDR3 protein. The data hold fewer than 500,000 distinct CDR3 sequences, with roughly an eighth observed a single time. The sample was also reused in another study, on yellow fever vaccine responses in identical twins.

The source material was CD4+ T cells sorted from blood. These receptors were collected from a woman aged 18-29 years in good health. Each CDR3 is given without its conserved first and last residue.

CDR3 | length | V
ASSPGHWEQY | 10 | TRBV18
SAAEGQETQY | 10 | TRBV20-1
ASSLGDRETDTQY | 13 | TRBV7-3
ASSQGTFVYEKLF | 13 | TRBV4-3
ASRQTGAYEQY | 11 | TRBV7-2
ASSLSHRPYEQY | 12 | TRBV11-3
ATSSDPGFGNEQF | 13 | TRBV24-1
ASRAGGAEGAYEQY | 14 | TRBV28
SVMLGTENTGELF | 13 | TRBV20-1
ASRGWLLTDTQY | 12 | TRBV6-1
ASSRGTGTF | 9 | TRBV12-3/TRBV12-4
ASSLLAGLNTGELF | 14 | TRBV7-9
ASSRGQGGNQPQH | 13 | TRBV7-9